Presented here are 22 T cell receptor beta chains from one specimen sequenced in a study of CD8+ T cells in alopecia areata listed by TCRdb under 2018. Interpreted using the paper, the time point label stands for: more than three weeks on oral tofacitinib. The treatment or condition label on this specimen signifies: oral pan-JAK inhibitor, 5-10 mg twice daily. The library was made by the immunoSEQ multiplex PCR assay. RNA was extracted from all samples and reverse transcribed into cDNA, which served as template for TCR sequencing. TCRdb retrieved this table from immuneACCESS and kept in-frame rearrangements only. Not all clones are present; in checked studies, unresolved V genes account for under half, and no reason is known for the remainder. The sample table contains 200,000 to 250,000 clones; only one count was recorded for 64% of them. The top ten clonotypes cover 3.5% to 5% of the sample. Sequencing used CD4+ T cells sorted from blood, obtained at week 4, from a patient treated with tofacitinib. These TCRs come from a human donor with alopecia areata.

The chain recombines TRBV4-3 with TRBJ2-2; D is undetermined. The CDR3 spans 15 residues. Trimming cost V 4 bases and J 2 bases, with 11 bases left between them. Germline V CDR1 and CDR2: LGHNA, YSLEER. DNA of the CDR3: TGCGCCAGCAGCCGCTCCCTCATAAACACCGGGGAGCTGTTTTTT. It specifies CASSRSLINTGELFF.

The table lists this clone with a few counts. The chain uses TRBV30 and TRBJ2-3, with D unclear. CDR3 length: 15 amino acids. Germline V gene data show CDR1 as GTSNPN and CDR2 as SVGIG (reference sequence). Trimming took 0 bases from V and 3 from J, leaving 13 bases between them. CDR3 DNA: TGTGCCTGGAGTGTCGGCCGTTTTGGGACAGATACGCAGTATTTT. The encoded protein is CAWSVGRFGTDTQYF.

This clone came up a few times. This chain links TRBV15 with TRBJ1-2; D perhaps matches TRBD1 (6 bases). V lost 3 bases, J lost 8 bases, and 19 bases lay in between. The CDR3 loop spans 15 amino acids. Germline-derived CDR1 and CDR2 are LNHNV and YYDKDF (reference sequence). DNA for the CDR3: TGTGCCACCAGCAGTCTGGAGGGGGTCGGTGGAGGCTACACCTTC. It specifies CATSSLEGVGGGYTF.

This clone was seen a handful of times. This chain connects TRBV29-1 to TRBJ1-2; D call uncertain. The V end was cut by 0 bases, the J end by 9 bases, with 8 bases between. Germline V gene lookup returns CDR1 SQVTM and CDR2 ANQGSEA. The CDR3 covers 11 residues. CDR3 bases: TGCAGCGTTGAAGATCGGGTTCGCTACACCTTC. It yields the protein CSVEDRVRYTF. The variable domain in full, completed from reference TRBV29-1 and TRBJ1-2, reads SAVISQKPSRDICQRGTSLTIQCQVDSQVTMMFWYRQQPGQSLTLIATANQGSEATYESGFVIDKFPISRPNLTFSTLTVSNMSPEDSSIYLCSVEDRVRYTFGSGTRLTVV.

A few counts support this clone. The rearrangement uses TRBV29-1 and TRBJ1-1; no reliable D call. The CDR3 has 13 residues. CDR1 and CDR2 from the germline V gene are SQVTM and ANQGSEA. V gave up 0 bases and J gave up 1 base, with 6 bases separating them. The CDR3 region has the DNA TGCAGCGTTGAAGAACAGCAGAACACTGAAGCTTTCTTT. It is translated as CSVEEQQNTEAFF.

The chain is built from TRBV5-1 and TRBJ1-2; TRBD1 matches 8 bases. The J segment lost 2 bases and the V segment lost 7 bases, leaving 7 bases of the junction unmatched. This CDR3 has 14 amino acids. Germline CDR1 SGHRS, CDR2 YFSETQ. The DNA for the CDR3 is TGCGCCAGCTCCGGGGGACAGGCAAACTATGGCTACACCTTC. Residues: CASSGGQANYGYTF.

The chain combines TRBV18 with TRBJ2-7, with 7 bases fitting TRBD1. The CDR3 sequence is 14 residues long. From germline, CDR1 is KGHSH and CDR2 LQKENI. Trimming cost V 3 bases and J 7 bases; bases outside gene matches: 9. CDR3 bases: TGTGCCAGCTCACCCGAACGACAGGGCGAAGAGCAGTACTTC. This gives the protein CASSPERQGEEQYF.

V usage is TRBV5-1 and J usage is TRBJ2-5; 7 bases agree with TRBD1. Trimming cost V 7 bases and J 5 bases; bases outside gene matches: 17. Germline V lookup: CDR1 SGHRS, CDR2 YFSETQ. There are 16 residues in the CDR3. Here the CDR3 reads CASGGLTTGRLETQYF. CDR3 in DNA: TGCGCCAGCGGGGGATTAACGACAGGGAGATTGGAGACCCAGTACTTC.

The J gene is TRBJ1-6, the V gene TRBV6-1; 7 bases match TRBD1. The germline gives CDR1 MNHNS, CDR2 SASEGT. The CDR3 totals 15 residues. Unmatched junction bases numbered 10, after V lost 7 bases and J lost 7 bases. CDR3 nucleotides: TGTGCCAGCACCCAAGAACAGGGGTCGAATTCACCCCTCCACTTT. Translating gives CASTQEQGSNSPLHF.

The rearrangement uses TRBV15 and TRBJ2-7, with unresolved D. V lost 0 bases and J 1 base, leaving 10 bases between the germline ends. CDR3 size: 15 residues. Germline V gives CDR1 LNHNV, CDR2 YYDKDF (reference sequence). The CDR3 reads CATSRDRGRSYEQYF. CDR3 nucleotide sequence: TGTGCCACCAGCAGAGATCGTGGCAGATCCTACGAGCAGTACTTC.

V usage is TRBV29-1 and J usage is TRBJ1-4; D may be TRBD1 (6 bases). The V gene's germline CDR1 is SQVTM and CDR2 ANQGSEA. The CDR3 extends over 13 amino acids. Trimming pared 7 bases from V and 8 bases from J, leaving 17 bases between. CDR3 sequence reads: CSGSGGPAEKLFF. In nucleotides, the CDR3 is TGCAGCGGGTCCGGGGGGCCGGCGGAAAAACTGTTTTTT.

The chain carries TRBV19 and TRBJ2-7; D unresolved. V was cut by 11 bases and J by 0 bases, with 5 bases left in between. The CDR3 contains 10 residues. The V gene's germline CDR1 is LNHDA and CDR2 SQIVND (reference sequence). DNA for the CDR3: TGTGCCGCGAGCTCCTACGAGCAGTACTTC. It is translated as CAASSYEQYF. Full variable domain (remainder filled in from reference TRBV19 and TRBJ2-7): DGGITQSPKYLFRKEGQNVTLSCEQNLNHDAMYWYRQDPGQGLRLIYYSQIVNDFQKGDIAEGYSVSREKKESFPLTVTSAQKNPTAFYLCAASSYEQYFGPGTRLTVT.

The chain links TRBV29-1 to TRBJ2-1; 9 nucleotides agree with TRBD1. V was pared by 3 bases and J by 4 bases, with 10 bases of the junction left unmatched. From germline, CDR1 is SQVTM and CDR2 ANQGSEA. The CDR3 runs 16 residues. The CDR3 spells CSVEMRRDRVYNEQFF. In DNA, the CDR3 is TGCAGCGTTGAGATGAGGAGGGACAGGGTATACAATGAGCAGTTCTTC.

This clone was observed once. The V call is TRBV7-2, the J call TRBJ1-2; D is uncertain. The CDR3 length is 13 residues. Germline CDR1 SGHTA, CDR2 FQGNSA. Trimming stripped 4 bases from V and 0 bases from J, with 6 bases between. The CDR3 is CASSSRSNYGYTF. CDR3 sequence (DNA): TGTGCCAGCAGCTCTCGGTCTAACTATGGCTACACCTTC.

The chain couples TRBV29-1 to TRBJ1-4; D call uncertain. The V end was cut by 4 bases, the J end by 4 bases, with 10 bases between. The CDR3 loop spans 13 amino acids. Germline CDR1 reads SQVTM; CDR2 reads ANQGSEA. This CDR3 is CSVAHRGNEKLFF. CDR3 coding DNA: TGCAGCGTTGCCCACCGCGGTAATGAAAAACTGTTTTTT.

V gene TRBV20-1 combines with J gene TRBJ2-5, with D hard to call. The germline V gene has CDR1 DFQATT and CDR2 SNEGSKA (reference sequence). CDR3 length equals 11 residues. V was shortened by 6 bases and J by 5 bases, with 10 bases between the two germline ends. The DNA for the CDR3 is TGCAGTGCCCCCCGGACGGAGACCCAGTACTTC. This encodes CSAPRTETQYF.

The V call is TRBV2, the J call TRBJ1-4; 10 positions agree with TRBD1. Germline loops: CDR1 SNHLY, CDR2 FYNNEI. The CDR3 spans 15 residues. J lost 4 bases, V lost 6 bases, and 5 bases had no gene match. The CDR3 protein is CASSPRTGGNEKLFF. The DNA of the CDR3 is TGTGCCAGCAGCCCCAGGACAGGGGGTAATGAAAAACTGTTTTTT.

V and J are TRBV23-1 and TRBJ2-7; TRBD1 agrees at 7 bases. TRBV23-1 is annotated as an ORF whose role is uncertain. The CDR3 extends over 15 amino acids. The junction had 9 bases not matched to a gene; V was cut back by 4 bases and J by 3 bases. The CDR3 spells CASSLSKGQDYEQYF. The CDR3 DNA follows: TGCGCCAGCAGTCTCTCAAAAGGACAGGACTACGAGCAGTACTTC.

This clone showed up just once. The J gene is TRBJ1-2, the V gene TRBV29-1; a weak D match, TRBD1 (5 bases). V gave up 1 base and J gave up 5 bases, with 14 bases separating them. The CDR3 is 14 residues long. CDR1 SQVTM and CDR2 ANQGSEA come from the germline V gene. The CDR3 region has the DNA TGCAGCGTTGAAGGTGGGGGATTGACTTATGGCTACACCTTC. It is translated as CSVEGGGLTYGYTF.

This clone was observed a handful of times. CDR3 protein: CASSLSNGREAFF. CDR3 coding DNA: TGTGCCAGCAGCTTATCGAATGGCAGAGAAGCTTTCTTT. This chain links TRBV7-9 with TRBJ1-1; D is undetermined. The CDR3 extends over 13 amino acids. CDR1 is SEHNR, CDR2 FQNEAQ, per germline (reference sequence). Trimming left V 2 bases short and J 8 bases short, with 12 bases between. Using reference TRBV7-9 and TRBJ1-1 for the parts outside the CDR3, the full variable domain is DTGVSQNPRHKITKRGQNVTFRCDPISEHNRLYWYRQTLGQGPEFLTYFQNEAQLEKSRLLSDRFSAERPKGSFSTLEIQRTEQGDSAMYLCASSLSNGREAFFGQGTRLTVV.

The V and J genes are TRBV10-3 and TRBJ2-3; TRBD2 agrees at 9 bases. With 7 bases clipped from V and 1 base from J, the junction kept 3 bases outside the gene matches. Germline values: CDR1 ENHRY, CDR2 SYGVKD. CDR3 length: 14 residues. The CDR3 is CAIKAGGRTDTQYF. CDR3 nucleotides: TGTGCCATCAAAGCGGGGGGCCGCACAGATACGCAGTATTTT.

This clone has just a few counts. The chain combines TRBV2 with TRBJ2-3; D is ambiguous. Trimming cost V 5 bases and J 1 base, with 4 bases left between them. The CDR3 consists of 12 residues. Germline loops: CDR1 SNHLY, CDR2 FYNNEI. CDR3 sequence: CASSYGTDTQYF. In DNA form, the CDR3 reads TGTGCCAGCAGTTACGGCACAGATACGCAGTATTTT.